A single sample is the source of the 8 T cell receptor beta chains below, sequenced in a study of human T cells and chemical hapten exposure (dated by TCRdb to the early 2020s). The method behind the library was RACE. Sequencing took place on a NextSeq 500. The public reads were reprocessed in TCRdb via fastp at Q25 and MiXCR, keeping in-frame beta chains. Each entry is one CDR3 protein sequence, shown with its most common DNA and genes. The sample table shows more than 110,000 distinct CDR3 sequences, and roughly 10% are seen once. The ten biggest clones cover around 1.4% of the sample. In the paper's terms, the time point label means: patch test 2, 6 weeks after DPC sensitization. This specimen's treatment or condition label, interpreted: therapeutic diphenylcyclopropenone sensitization with weekly scalp DPC. The sample was whole blood, taken in connection with sensitization to the hapten diphenylcyclopropenone (DPC). The receptor source for this set is a woman between 50 and 59 years old with alopecia areata. Some clones in this sample may be carry-over from other donors' samples.

V gene TRBV7-2 combines with J gene TRBJ2-4, with D perhaps TRBD2 (6 bases). The CDR3 contains 18 residues. V was shortened by 3 bases and J by 1 base, with 19 bases between the two germline ends. Germline CDR1 and CDR2: SGHTA and FQGNSA. The CDR3 loop reads CASSFGTARRGAKNIQYF. DNA of the CDR3: TGTGCCAGCAGCTTCGGGACTGCAAGGCGAGGGGCCAAAAACATTCAGTACTTC.

This clonotype has more than one count but fewer than ten. This chain uses TRBV2 with TRBJ2-6; D gene unclear. The CDR3 has 14 amino acids. Per germline, CDR1 SNHLY and CDR2 FYNNEI. The V gene lost 4 bases and the J gene lost 3 bases, with 7 bases spanning the gap. This chain's CDR3 is CASSVEFGANVLTF. The CDR3 DNA reads TGTGCCAGCAGTGTTGAGTTTGGGGCCAACGTCCTGACTTTC.

The chain recombines TRBV7-9 with TRBJ2-3; possible D gene TRBD1, 5 bases. Trimming stripped 5 bases from V and 7 bases from J, with 13 bases between. Germline values: CDR1 SEHNR, CDR2 FQNEAQ (reference sequence). The CDR3 runs to 13 residues. The CDR3 sequence is CASSPQVDNTQYF. The DNA for the CDR3 is TGTGCCAGCAGCCCCCAAGTGGACAATACGCAGTATTTT.

This clonotype has a count of ten or more. CDR3 sequence (DNA): TGTGCCAGCAGCCAAGCGGGTGGGCCAGGAAAAAAGGATGGCTACACCTTC. It is translated as CASSQAGGPGKKDGYTF. The chain employs TRBV4-2 and TRBJ1-2; D is unresolved. This CDR3 has 17 amino acids. Germline lookup yields CDR1 LGHNA and CDR2 YNFKEQ. Between the trimmed V and J ends, which lost 1 base and 6 bases, there was a span of 21 bases.

This clonotype was observed a handful of times. The chain carries TRBV29-1 and TRBJ2-7; D call uncertain. Germline CDR1 SQVTM, CDR2 ANQGSEA. The CDR3 is made up of 12 amino acids. V was trimmed by 4 bases and J by 5 bases, leaving 12 bases between them. This chain's CDR3 is CSVVAGTHEQYF. The DNA for the CDR3 is TGCAGCGTTGTGGCAGGAACCCACGAGCAGTACTTC.

This clonotype has at least ten counts. This chain uses TRBV14 with TRBJ2-1; 9 bases agree with TRBD2. After removal of 0 bases from V and 5 bases from J, the junction contained 8 bases not matched to a gene. The CDR3 has 17 amino acids. Germline V gene lookup returns CDR1 SGHDN and CDR2 FVKESK. CDR3 DNA: TGTGCCAGCAGCCAAGAGAGAGGCGGGAGGGTAGACAATGAGCAGTTCTTC. Translation: CASSQERGGRVDNEQFF.

The rearrangement uses TRBV28 and TRBJ2-1; 10 positions agree with TRBD1. This CDR3 has 15 residues. The junction had 4 bases not matched to a gene; V was cut back by 2 bases and J by 6 bases. Germline assignment: CDR1 MDHEN and CDR2 SYDVKM. The CDR3 DNA follows: TGTGCCAGCAGTTTAGCCGGGACAGGGGTCAATGAGCAGTTCTTC. This sequence encodes CASSLAGTGVNEQFF.

The chain couples TRBV12-3 or TRBV12-4 to TRBJ2-3; the match to TRBD2 covers 11 bases. V lost 6 bases and J lost 10; bases outside the gene matches: 9. There are 14 residues in the CDR3. This chain's CDR3 is CASRLAGESGSQYF. DNA of the CDR3: TGTGCCAGCAGACTAGCGGGAGAGAGCGGCTCGCAGTATTTT.